The present T cell receptor beta chain was sequenced within a study of identical twins. Study results and limitations: Models, which agreed with sharing between unrelated individuals, nonetheless underestimated the out-of-frame TCR alpha sharing seen in monozygotic twins. Partial confounding of zero-insertion analyses by invariant MAIT and iNKT cells was possible.

This clonotype has a handful of counts. No antigen is known for it. V lost 7 bases and J 2 bases, leaving 12 bases between the germline ends. The germline V gene encodes CDR1 SQVTM and CDR2 ANQGSEA. This CDR3 spans 12 amino acids. Every one of the donors was a healthy Caucasian. cDNA carried unique molecular identifiers, and a universal primer site was added by template switching. TCRdb used MiXCR to reprocess the 5' RACE reads, holding one entry per CDR3 protein. Of 700,000 to 950,000 distinct CDR3 sequences listed, about 12% are singletons. These same records also appear under a second study, on yellow fever vaccine responses in identical twins.

This sequence originates from a woman aged 18-30 years in good health. Sequenced input: PBMCs. This rearrangement joins TRBV29-1 to TRBJ2-7, with no clear D. CDR3 sequence (DNA): TGCAGCGCCGCCGACGGAACCTACGAGCAGTACTTC. It is translated as CSAADGTYEQYF.